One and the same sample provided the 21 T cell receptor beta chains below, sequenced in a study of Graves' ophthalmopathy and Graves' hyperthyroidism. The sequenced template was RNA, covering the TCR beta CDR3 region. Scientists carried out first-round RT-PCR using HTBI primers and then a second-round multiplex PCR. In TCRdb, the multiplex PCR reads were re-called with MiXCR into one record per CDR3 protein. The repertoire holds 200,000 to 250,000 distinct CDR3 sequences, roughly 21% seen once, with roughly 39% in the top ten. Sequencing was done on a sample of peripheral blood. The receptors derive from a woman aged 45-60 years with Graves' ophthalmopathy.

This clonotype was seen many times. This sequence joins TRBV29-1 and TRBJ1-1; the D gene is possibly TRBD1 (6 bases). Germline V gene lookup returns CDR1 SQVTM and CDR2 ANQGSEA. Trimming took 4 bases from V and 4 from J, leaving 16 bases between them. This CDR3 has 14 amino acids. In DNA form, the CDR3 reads TGCAGCGTTGCCGCAGGGACAAGAGGCACTGAAGCTTTCTTT. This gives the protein CSVAAGTRGTEAFF.

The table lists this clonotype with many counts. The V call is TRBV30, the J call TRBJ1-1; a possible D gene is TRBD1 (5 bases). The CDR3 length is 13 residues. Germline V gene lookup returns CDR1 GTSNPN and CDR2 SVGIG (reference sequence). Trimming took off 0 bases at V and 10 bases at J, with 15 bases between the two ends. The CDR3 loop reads CAWSVPGIRAAFF. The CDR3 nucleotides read TGTGCCTGGAGTGTACCAGGGATCCGGGCAGCTTTCTTT.

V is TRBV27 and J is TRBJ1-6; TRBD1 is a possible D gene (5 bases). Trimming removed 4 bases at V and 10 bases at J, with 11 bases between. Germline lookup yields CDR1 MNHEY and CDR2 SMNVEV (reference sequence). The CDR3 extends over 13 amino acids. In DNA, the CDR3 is TGTGCCAGCAGTTATGGGGCTAGCTCACCCCTCCACTTT. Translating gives CASSYGASSPLHF.

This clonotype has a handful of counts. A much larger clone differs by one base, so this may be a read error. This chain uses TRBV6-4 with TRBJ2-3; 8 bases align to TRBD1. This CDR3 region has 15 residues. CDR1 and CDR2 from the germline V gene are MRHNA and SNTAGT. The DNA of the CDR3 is TGTGCCATCAGTGACTCGACAGGGGGCACAGATACGCAGTATTTT. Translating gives CAISDSTGGTDTQYF.

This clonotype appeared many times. The CDR3 loop is CASSERGAGELFF. CDR3 bases: TGTGCCAGCAGTGAAAGGGGAGCCGGGGAGCTGTTTTTT. V gene TRBV2 combines with J gene TRBJ2-2, with D tentatively TRBD1 or TRBD2 (5 bases each). The V end lost 2 bases, the J end lost 6 bases, and 7 bases lay between the germline ends. The germline CDR1 and CDR2 sequences are SNHLY and FYNNEI. This CDR3 is 13 amino acids long.

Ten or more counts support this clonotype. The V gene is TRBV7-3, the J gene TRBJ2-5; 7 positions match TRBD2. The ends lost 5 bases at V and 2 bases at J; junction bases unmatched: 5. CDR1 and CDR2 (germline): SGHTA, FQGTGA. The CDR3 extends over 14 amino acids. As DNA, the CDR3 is TGTGCCAGCAGCCCTACTAGCGAACAAGAGACCCAGTACTTC. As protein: CASSPTSEQETQYF.

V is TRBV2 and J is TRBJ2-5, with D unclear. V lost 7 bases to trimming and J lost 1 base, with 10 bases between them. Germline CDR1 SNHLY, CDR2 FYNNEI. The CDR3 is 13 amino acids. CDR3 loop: CASMPRSQETQYF. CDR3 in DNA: TGTGCCAGCATGCCTCGGTCCCAAGAGACCCAGTACTTC.

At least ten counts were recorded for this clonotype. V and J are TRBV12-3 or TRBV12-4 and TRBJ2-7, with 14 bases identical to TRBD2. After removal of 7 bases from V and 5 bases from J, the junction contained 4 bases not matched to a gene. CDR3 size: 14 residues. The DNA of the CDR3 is TGTGCCAGCAAAGGGACTAGCGGGAGCCACGAGCAGTACTTC. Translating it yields CASKGTSGSHEQYF.

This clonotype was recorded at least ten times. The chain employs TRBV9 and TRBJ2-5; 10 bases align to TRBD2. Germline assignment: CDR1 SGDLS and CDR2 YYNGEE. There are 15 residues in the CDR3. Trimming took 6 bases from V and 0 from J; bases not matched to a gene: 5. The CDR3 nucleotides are TGTGCCAGCACGTCGACTAGCGGGTACCAAGAGACCCAGTACTTC. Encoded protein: CASTSTSGYQETQYF.

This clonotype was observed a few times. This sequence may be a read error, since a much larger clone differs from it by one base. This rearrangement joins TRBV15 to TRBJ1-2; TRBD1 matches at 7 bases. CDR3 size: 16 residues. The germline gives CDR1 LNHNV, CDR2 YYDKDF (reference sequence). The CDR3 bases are TGTGCCATCAGCAGGGGACAGAAGGGGGGCGTCTATGGCTACACCTTC. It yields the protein CAISRGQKGGVYGYTF.

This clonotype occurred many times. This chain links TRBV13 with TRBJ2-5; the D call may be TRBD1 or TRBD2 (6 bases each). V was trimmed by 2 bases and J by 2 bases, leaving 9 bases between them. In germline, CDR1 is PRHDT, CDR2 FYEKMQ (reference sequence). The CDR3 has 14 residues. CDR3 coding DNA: TGTGCCAGCAGCTTAAGAGGGGGGCAAGAGACCCAGTACTTC. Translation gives CASSLRGGQETQYF.

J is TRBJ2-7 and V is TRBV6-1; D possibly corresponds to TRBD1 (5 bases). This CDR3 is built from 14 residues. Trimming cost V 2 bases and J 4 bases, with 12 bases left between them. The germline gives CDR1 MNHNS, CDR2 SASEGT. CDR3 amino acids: CASSELGRAYEQYF. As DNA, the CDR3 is TGTGCCAGCAGTGAACTCGGCAGGGCATACGAGCAGTACTTC.

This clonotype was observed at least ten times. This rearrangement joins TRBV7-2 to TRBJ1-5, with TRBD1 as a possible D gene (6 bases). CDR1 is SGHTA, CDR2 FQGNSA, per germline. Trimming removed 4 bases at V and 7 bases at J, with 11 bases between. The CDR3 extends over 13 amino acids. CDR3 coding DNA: TGTGCCAGCAGCTCGTACAGGGTCCAGCCCCAGCATTTT. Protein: CASSSYRVQPQHF.

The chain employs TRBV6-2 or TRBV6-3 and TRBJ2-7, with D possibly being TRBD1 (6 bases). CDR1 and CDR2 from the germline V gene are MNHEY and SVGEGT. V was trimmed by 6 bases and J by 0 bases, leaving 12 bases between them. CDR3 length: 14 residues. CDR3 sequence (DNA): TGTGCCAGCAGAAGGACAGCCAGCTCCTACGAGCAGTACTTC. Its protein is CASRRTASSYEQYF.

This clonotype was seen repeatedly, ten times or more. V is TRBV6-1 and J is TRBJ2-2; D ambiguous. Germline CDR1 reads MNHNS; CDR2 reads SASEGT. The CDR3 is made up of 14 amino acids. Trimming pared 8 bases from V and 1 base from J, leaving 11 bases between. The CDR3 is CASSTAMNTGELFF. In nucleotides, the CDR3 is TGTGCCAGCTCTACGGCAATGAACACCGGGGAGCTGTTTTTT.

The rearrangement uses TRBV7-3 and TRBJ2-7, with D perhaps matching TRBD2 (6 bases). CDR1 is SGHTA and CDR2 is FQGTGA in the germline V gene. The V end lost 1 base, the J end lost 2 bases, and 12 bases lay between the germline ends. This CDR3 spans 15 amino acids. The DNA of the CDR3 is TGTGCCAGCAGCTTAAGTGGCGGGGTGACCTACGAGCAGTACTTC. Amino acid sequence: CASSLSGGVTYEQYF.

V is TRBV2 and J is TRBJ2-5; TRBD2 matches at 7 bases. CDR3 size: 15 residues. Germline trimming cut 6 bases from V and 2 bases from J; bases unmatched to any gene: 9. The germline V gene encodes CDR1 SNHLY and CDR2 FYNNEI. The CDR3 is CASSSTSHVQETQYF. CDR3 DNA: TGTGCCAGCAGCTCGACTAGCCACGTTCAAGAGACCCAGTACTTC. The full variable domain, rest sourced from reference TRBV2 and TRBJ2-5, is EPEVTQTPSHQVTQMGQEVILRCVPISNHLYFYWYRQILGQKVEFLVSFYNNEISEKSEIFDDQFSVERPDGSNFTLKIRSTKLEDSAMYFCASSSTSHVQETQYFGPGTRLLVL.

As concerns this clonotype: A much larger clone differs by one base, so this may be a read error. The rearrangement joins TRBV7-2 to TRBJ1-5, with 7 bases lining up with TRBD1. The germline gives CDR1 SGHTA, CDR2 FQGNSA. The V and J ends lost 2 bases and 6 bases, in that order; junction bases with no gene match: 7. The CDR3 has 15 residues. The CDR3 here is CASSLSVTGIQPQHF. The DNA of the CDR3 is TGTGCCAGCAGCTTAAGCGTGACAGGGATTCAGCCCCAGCATTTT.

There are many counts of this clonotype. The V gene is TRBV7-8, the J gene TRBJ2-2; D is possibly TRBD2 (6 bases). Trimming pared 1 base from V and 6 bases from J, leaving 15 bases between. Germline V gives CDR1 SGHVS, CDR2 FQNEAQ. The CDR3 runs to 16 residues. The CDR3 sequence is CASSLERANGAGELFF. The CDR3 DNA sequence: TGTGCCAGCAGCTTAGAGCGGGCCAACGGGGCCGGGGAGCTGTTTTTT. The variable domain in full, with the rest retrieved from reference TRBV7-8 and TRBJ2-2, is GAGVSQSPRYKVAKRGQDVALRCDPISGHVSLFWYQQALGQGPEFLTYFQNEAQLDKSGLPSDRFFAERPEGSVSTLKIQRTQQEDSAVYLCASSLERANGAGELFFGEGSRLTVL.

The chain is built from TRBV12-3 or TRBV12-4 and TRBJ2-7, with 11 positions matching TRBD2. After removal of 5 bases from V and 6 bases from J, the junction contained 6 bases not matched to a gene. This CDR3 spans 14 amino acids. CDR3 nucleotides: TGTGCCAGCAGTCCTAGACTAGCGGGAAGCGAGCAGTACTTC. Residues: CASSPRLAGSEQYF.

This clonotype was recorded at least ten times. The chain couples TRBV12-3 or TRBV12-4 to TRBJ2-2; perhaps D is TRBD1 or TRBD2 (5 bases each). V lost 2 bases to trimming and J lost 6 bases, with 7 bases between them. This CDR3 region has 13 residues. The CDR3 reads CASSLQGAGELFF. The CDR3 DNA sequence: TGTGCCAGCAGTTTACAGGGAGCCGGGGAGCTGTTTTTT.